This T cell receptor (beta chain) was obtained from a study of T-cell memory formation after mild COVID-19 (TCRdb year 2021). Concerning the study at large: TCR sequence clusters from the two donors were largely donor specific. In a couple of donors, T-cell clones that expanded and contracted after mild COVID-19 were followed by sequencing TCRalpha and TCRbeta repertoires longitudinally. The cohort was made up of two young adult volunteers, one female and one male, who were previously healthy. What the work shows at the level of the full study, not this receptor alone: Contracting CD4+ clones turned up mainly in the CM and EM memory subsets, whereas EMRA was where CD8+ clones were enriched. Only a couple of mild cases were covered by the study, and larger cohorts that include severe cases with pre-infection samples were considered necessary. Some responding clones were detected in pre-infection memory, which suggested that pre-existing cross-reactive memory T cells had joined the SARS-CoV-2 response. From day 15 to 85, contracting clones showed balanced CD4/CD8 phenotypes, whereas a second wave of clones that expanded from day 15 to 37 leaned towards CD4+. SARS-CoV-2 specificity was not confirmed for the second-wave clones peaking on day 37.

From its cysteine to its phenylalanine, the CDR3 spans 16 amino acids. Only the CDR3 region is kept as DNA, spanning 48 bases read in frame from base 1. At the junction V is shortened by 5 bases and J by 0 bases; bases outside the gene matches: 8. Based on the germline V gene (reference sequence), the CDR1 and CDR2 sequences are SEHNR and FQNEAQ. In regard to this clonotype: The clone's antigen remains unknown. No base quality values were provided; no much bigger clone lies one nucleotide off.

Reads for this sample came from an Illumina NovaSeq 6000. Using 5'RACE with constant-segment primers, TCRalpha and TCRbeta cDNA libraries were constructed, with sample barcodes and unique molecular identifiers added in the process. RNA was extracted from every sample with Trizol reagent. Amplification of the libraries took two PCR steps, and the second step added a second sample barcode plus Illumina TruSeq adapters. The libraries were sequenced on an Illumina NovaSeq using 2 x 150 bp paired-end reads. On the study's bioinformatics: With migec v1.2.7, reads were demultiplexed and then collapsed into UMI-guided consensus sequences. Using mixcr v2.1.11, the UMI consensuses were aligned to TRA and TRB V and J templates and assembled into clonotypes. A clonotype was counted as expanded or contracted only when both edgeR and NoisET called the clonotype significant, with the noise models trained on biological replicates. For edgeR calls, the thresholds were a false discovery rate-adjusted p below 0.01 and a log2 fold-change of 1. As an exploratory analysis of dynamics, max-normalized trajectories of the 1000 most abundant clonotypes were examined with PCA combined with hierarchical clustering. The CD4 or CD8 phenotype of responding clones was assigned using the separately sequenced CD4+ and CD8+ repertoires. The public reads were reprocessed in TCRdb via fastp at Q25 and MiXCR, keeping in-frame beta chains. Rows merge per CDR3 protein into single entries with the most common DNA and genes. The V and J calls here are based on TCRdb, not the publication. The sample profile shows around 150,000 distinct CDR3 sequences; around 15% of them were found once. The ten largest make up over 12% of the sample.

PBMCs were isolated by Ficoll-Paque density gradient centrifugation. Material for sequencing was PBMCs or a T cell subset sorted from them (not recorded which). The rearranged segments are TRBV7-9 and TRBJ2-5, with 8 junctional bases fitting TRBD2. The TCR comes from an adult woman who had mild COVID-19 (a few samples of this study predate the infection). The sample titles of this study are shuffled in the database, so cell type and time point are left out; the donor was told from shared clones. The DNA sequence is given as TGTGCCAGCAGCCCTTGGACTAGCCAGAACCAAGAGACCCAGTACTTC. Its product reads: CASSPWTSQNQETQYF.